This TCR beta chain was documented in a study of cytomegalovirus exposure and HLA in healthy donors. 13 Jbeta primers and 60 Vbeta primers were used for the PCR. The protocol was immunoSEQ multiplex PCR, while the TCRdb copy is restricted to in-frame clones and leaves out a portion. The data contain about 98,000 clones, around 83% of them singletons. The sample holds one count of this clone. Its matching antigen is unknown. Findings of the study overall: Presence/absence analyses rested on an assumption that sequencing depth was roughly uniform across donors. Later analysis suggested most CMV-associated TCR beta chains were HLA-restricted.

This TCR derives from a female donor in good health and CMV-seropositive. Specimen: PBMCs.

As DNA, the CDR3 is TGTGCCAGCAGCGGCGGGACAGGGTATCGCGGAGAGCAGTACTTC. Translated: CASSGGTGYRGEQYF. This sequence joins TRBV7-9 and TRBJ2-7; the match to TRBD1 covers 9 bases. Germline V gene sequence: CDR1 SEHNR, CDR2 FQNEAQ (reference sequence). The junction had 12 bases not matched to a gene; V was cut back by 5 bases and J by 7 bases. The CDR3 is 15 amino acids.